This is a list of T cell receptor beta chains from one sample in a study of blood T cells in healthy people across ages. One entry per CDR3 protein, called by TCRdb with MiXCR from the 5' RACE reads. The repertoire includes about 1.1 million distinct CDR3 sequences, 35% to 45% of them detected once, and about an eighth sits in the top ten. The material sequenced was blood. Every receptor here comes from a man younger than 35 in good health. The CDR3 runs from the conserved cysteine through the conserved F or W. The D gene is left open where the match is weak. A row's size may be missing; if present it is once, few, many or a size class.

v_call	d_call	clone_size	j_call	cdr3_nt	cdr3_aa
TRBV4-3	-	many	TRBJ2-5	TGCGCCAGCAGCCAAGCATATTTCTCGGCCGTAGAGCAGTACTTC	CASSQAYFSAVEQYF
TRBV7-9	-	few	TRBJ1-2	TGTGCCAGCAGCTACCTAGGGGGGGGCTACACCTTC	CASSYLGGGYTF
TRBV4-1	-	-	TRBJ1-2	TGCGCCAGCAGCCCCCTACGAGGGGTATCTGGCTACACCTTC	CASSPLRGVSGYTF
TRBV11-3	TRBD1	-	TRBJ2-7	TGTGCCAGCAGCACGAACAGGGGATCCTACGAGCAGTACTTC	CASSTNRGSYEQYF
TRBV7-9	-	-	TRBJ2-3	TGTGCCACAGATACGCAGTATTTT	CATDTQYF
TRBV4-1	-	-	TRBJ1-5	TGCGCCAGCAGCCAATCGGACGGGAGCAATCAGCCCCAGCATTTT	CASSQSDGSNQPQHF
TRBV10-3	-	few	TRBJ2-5	TGTGCCACGACACGGGGAGGAGAGACCCAGTACTTC	CATTRGGETQYF
TRBV2	TRBD1	few	TRBJ1-2	TGTGCCAGCAGGACAGGGAGTCTCGGCTACACCTTC	CASRTGSLGYTF
TRBV6-5	-	-	TRBJ1-1	TGTGCCAGCAGTTATACCATGGGAGGGGGCACTGAAGCTTTCTTT	CASSYTMGGGTEAFF
TRBV10-3	TRBD1	-	TRBJ1-5	TGTGCCATCAGTGCAGGGGGTAGGAATCAGCCCCAGCATTTT	CAISAGGRNQPQHF
TRBV7-9	-	-	TRBJ2-7	TGTGCCAGCAGCTTAGGGGGGACCGGCACCCAGTACTTC	CASSLGGTGTQYF
TRBV6-6	-	-	TRBJ1-2	TGTGCCAGCGGTTACTCCCCACAGGGAGATGGCTACACCTTC	CASGYSPQGDGYTF
TRBV12-3/TRBV12-4	-	few	TRBJ1-1	TGTGCCAGCAGGCCCGGGGACACTGAAGCTTTCTTT	CASRPGDTEAFF
TRBV25-1	TRBD1	-	TRBJ1-2	TGTGCCAGCAGTGACTCGTCCGCCCGACAGGGGACCTATGGCTACACCTTC	CASSDSSARQGTYGYTF
TRBV3-1	-	-	TRBJ1-3	TGTGCCAGCAGCCCACGAACAGGGATCTCTGGAAACACCATATATTTT	CASSPRTGISGNTIYF
TRBV29-1	-	-	TRBJ1-2	TGCAGCGGTGAAACCGGGGGTCGGGATGGCTACACCTTC	CSGETGGRDGYTF
TRBV5-1	-	few	TRBJ2-5	TGCGCCAGCAGCTTGGAGGCAGCAAAGACCCAGTACTTC	CASSLEAAKTQYF
TRBV4-2	-	many	TRBJ2-2	TGTGCCAGCAGCCAAGATAGCCGGACCGGGGAGCTGTTTTTT	CASSQDSRTGELFF
TRBV12-5	TRBD1	-	TRBJ2-1	TGTGCTAGTGTTATGGGACAGGGGGATCGTGAGCAGTTCTTC	CASVMGQGDREQFF
TRBV18	-	few	TRBJ1-2	TGTGCCAGCTCACCACGAAGGGAGGACTATGGCTACACCTTC	CASSPRREDYGYTF
TRBV20-1	-	-	TRBJ2-5	TGCAGTGCTACCGGGACGGGGATATTAGAGACCCAGTACTTC	CSATGTGILETQYF
TRBV4-1	-	-	TRBJ2-2	TGCGCCAGCAGCCAGGGCCCCAATTACCGGGAGCTGTTTTTT	CASSQGPNYRELFF
TRBV5-1	TRBD2	-	TRBJ2-3	TGCGCCAGCAGCCCGATGACTAGCGGTTCCGCAGATACGCAGTATTTT	CASSPMTSGSADTQYF